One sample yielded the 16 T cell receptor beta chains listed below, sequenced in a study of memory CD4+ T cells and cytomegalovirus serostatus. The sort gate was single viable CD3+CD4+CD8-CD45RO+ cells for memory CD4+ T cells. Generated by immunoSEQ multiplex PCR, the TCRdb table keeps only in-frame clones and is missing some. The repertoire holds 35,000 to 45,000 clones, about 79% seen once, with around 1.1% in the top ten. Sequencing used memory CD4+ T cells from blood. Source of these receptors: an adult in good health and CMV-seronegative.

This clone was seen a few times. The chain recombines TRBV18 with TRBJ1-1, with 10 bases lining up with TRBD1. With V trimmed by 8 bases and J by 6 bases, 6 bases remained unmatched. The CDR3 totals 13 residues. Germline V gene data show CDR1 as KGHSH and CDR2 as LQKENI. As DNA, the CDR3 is TGTGCCAGCCGAGGACAGGGGGAGCCTGAAGCTTTCTTT. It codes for CASRGQGEPEAFF.

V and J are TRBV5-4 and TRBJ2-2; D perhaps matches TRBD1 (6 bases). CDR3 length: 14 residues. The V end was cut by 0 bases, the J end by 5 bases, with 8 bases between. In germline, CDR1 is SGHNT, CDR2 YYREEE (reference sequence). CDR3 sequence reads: CASSLDQGTGELFF. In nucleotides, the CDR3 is TGTGCCAGCAGCTTGGACCAGGGGACCGGGGAGCTGTTTTTT.

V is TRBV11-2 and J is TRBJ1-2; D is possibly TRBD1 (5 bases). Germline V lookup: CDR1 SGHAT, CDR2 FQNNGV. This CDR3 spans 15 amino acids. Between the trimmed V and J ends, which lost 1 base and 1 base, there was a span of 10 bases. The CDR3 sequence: CASSLGGVFNYGYTF. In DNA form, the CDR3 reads TGTGCCAGCAGCTTAGGGGGCGTTTTTAACTATGGCTACACCTTC.

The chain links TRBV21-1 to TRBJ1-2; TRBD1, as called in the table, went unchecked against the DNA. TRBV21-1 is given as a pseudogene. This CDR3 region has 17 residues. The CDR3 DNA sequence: TGTGCCAGCAGCGGGAATAGGGACAGCAACCAGAACTATGGCTACACCTTC. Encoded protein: CASSGNRDSNQNYGYTF.

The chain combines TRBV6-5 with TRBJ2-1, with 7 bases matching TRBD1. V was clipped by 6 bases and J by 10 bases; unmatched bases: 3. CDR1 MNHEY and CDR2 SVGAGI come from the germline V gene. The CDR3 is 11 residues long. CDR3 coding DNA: TGTGCCAGCAGAACAGGGGTGGAGCAGTTCTTC. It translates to CASRTGVEQFF.

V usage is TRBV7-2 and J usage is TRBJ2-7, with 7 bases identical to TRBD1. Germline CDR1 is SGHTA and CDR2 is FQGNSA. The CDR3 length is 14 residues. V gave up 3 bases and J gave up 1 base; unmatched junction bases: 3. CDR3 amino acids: CASSFTGASYEQYF. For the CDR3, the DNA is TGTGCCAGCAGCTTTACAGGGGCGTCCTACGAGCAGTACTTC.

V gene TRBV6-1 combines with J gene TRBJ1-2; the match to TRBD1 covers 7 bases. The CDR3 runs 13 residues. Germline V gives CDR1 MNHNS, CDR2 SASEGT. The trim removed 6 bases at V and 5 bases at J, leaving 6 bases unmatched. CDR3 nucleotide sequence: TGTGCCAGCAGGTACAGGGGCGAATATGGCTACACCTTC. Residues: CASRYRGEYGYTF.

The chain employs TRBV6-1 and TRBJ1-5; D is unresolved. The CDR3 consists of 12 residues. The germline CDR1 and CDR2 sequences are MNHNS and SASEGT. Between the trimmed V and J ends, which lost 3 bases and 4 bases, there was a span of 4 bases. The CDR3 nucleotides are TGTGCCAGCAGTGAGGGGAATCAGCCCCAGCATTTT. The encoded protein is CASSEGNQPQHF.

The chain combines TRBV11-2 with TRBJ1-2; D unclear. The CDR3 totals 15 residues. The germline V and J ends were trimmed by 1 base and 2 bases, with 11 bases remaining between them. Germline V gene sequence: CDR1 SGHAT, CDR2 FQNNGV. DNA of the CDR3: TGTGCCAGCAGCTTAGTGGCACATTGGAACTATGGCTACACCTTC. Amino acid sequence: CASSLVAHWNYGYTF. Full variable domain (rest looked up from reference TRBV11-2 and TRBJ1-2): EAGVAQSPRYKIIEKRQSVAFWCNPISGHATLYWYQQILGQGPKLLIQFQNNGVVDDSQLPKDRFSAERLKGVDSTLKIQPAKLEDSAVYLCASSLVAHWNYGYTFGSGTRLTVV.

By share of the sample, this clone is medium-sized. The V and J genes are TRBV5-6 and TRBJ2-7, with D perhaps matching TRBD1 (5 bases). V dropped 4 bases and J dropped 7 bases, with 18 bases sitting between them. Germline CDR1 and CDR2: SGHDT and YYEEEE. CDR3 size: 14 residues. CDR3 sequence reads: CASSMETGLGEQYF. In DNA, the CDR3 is TGTGCCAGCAGCATGGAAACAGGTCTAGGGGAGCAGTACTTC. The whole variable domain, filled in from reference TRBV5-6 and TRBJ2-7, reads DAGVTQSPTHLIKTRGQQVTLRCSPKSGHDTVSWYQQALGQGPQFIFQYYEEEERQRGNFPDRFSGHQFPNYSSELNVNALLLGDSALYLCASSMETGLGEQYFGPGTRLTVT.

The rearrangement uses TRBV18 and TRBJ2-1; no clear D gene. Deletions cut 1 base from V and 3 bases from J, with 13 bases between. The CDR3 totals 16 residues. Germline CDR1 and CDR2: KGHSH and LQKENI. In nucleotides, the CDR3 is TGTGCCAGCTCACCACAGGCGGCTCCCATCTACAATGAGCAGTTCTTC. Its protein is CASSPQAAPIYNEQFF.

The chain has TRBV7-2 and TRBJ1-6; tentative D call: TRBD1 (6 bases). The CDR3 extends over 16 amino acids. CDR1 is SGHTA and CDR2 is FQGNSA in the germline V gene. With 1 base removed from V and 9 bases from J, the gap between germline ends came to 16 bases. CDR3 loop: CASSLGPSRGGSPLHF. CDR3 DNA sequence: TGTGCCAGCAGCTTAGGGCCCTCCAGGGGAGGTTCACCCCTCCACTTT.

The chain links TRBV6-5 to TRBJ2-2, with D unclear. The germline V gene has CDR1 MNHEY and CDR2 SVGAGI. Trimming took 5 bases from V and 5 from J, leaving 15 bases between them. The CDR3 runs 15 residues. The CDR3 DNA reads TGTGCCAGCAGTCACCAAGAGAGGTTGACCGGGGAGCTGTTTTTT. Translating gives CASSHQERLTGELFF.

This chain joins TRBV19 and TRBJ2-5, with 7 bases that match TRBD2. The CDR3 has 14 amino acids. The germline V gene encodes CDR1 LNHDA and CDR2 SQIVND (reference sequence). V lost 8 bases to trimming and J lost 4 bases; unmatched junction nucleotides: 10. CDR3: CASAPSGLLETQYF. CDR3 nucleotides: TGTGCCAGTGCGCCTAGCGGCCTTTTAGAGACCCAGTACTTC.

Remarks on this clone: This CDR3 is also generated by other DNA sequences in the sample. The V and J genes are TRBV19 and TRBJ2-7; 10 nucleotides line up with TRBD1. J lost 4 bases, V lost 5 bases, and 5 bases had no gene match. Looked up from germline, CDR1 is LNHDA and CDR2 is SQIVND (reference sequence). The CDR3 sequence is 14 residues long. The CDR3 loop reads CASSRQGARYEQYF. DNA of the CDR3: TGTGCCAGTAGTCGACAGGGGGCGCGGTACGAGCAGTACTTC.

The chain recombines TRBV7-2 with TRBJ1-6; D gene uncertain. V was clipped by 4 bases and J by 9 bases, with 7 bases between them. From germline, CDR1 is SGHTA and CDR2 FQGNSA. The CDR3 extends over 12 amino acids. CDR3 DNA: TGTGCCAGCAGCTCACGTAGTTCACCCCTCCACTTT. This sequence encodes CASSSRSSPLHF.